The 22 T cell receptor beta chains below come from one sample, sequenced in a study of shared clonotypes between healthy human individuals. Naive CD8 isolation took CD45RO-negative cells positively selected for CCR7 and excluded terminally differentiated effector memory CD45RA+ cells. Sequenced by immunoSEQ multiplex PCR; TCRdb stores in-frame clones only, minus some. The repertoire holds about 680,000 clones, with about 91% as singletons. The sample was naive CD8+ T cells sorted from blood. The receptors derive from a young man in good health.

The genes are TRBV29-1 and TRBJ1-1; D is possibly TRBD1 (5 bases). The CDR3 totals 11 residues. Trimming removed 4 bases at V and 5 bases at J, with 8 bases between. In germline, CDR1 is SQVTM, CDR2 ANQGSEA. DNA of the CDR3: TGCAGCGTTGCGGGGGAAACTGAAGCTTTCTTT. As protein: CSVAGETEAFF.

The chain joins TRBV28 to TRBJ1-1; D gene unclear. Germline V CDR1 and CDR2: MDHEN, SYDVKM. Between the trimmed V and J ends, which lost 9 bases and 4 bases, there was a span of 12 bases. CDR3 length: 12 amino acids. The CDR3 sequence: CARTGEGTEAFF. The CDR3 DNA reads TGTGCCAGAACTGGGGAGGGCACTGAAGCTTTCTTT.

This clone was seen just once. The V call is TRBV30, the J call TRBJ2-2; weak D call: TRBD1 (6 bases). Trimming took off 3 bases at V and 1 base at J, with 15 bases between the two ends. Per the germline V gene, CDR1 is GTSNPN and CDR2 is SVGIG (reference sequence). This CDR3 region has 16 residues. Here the CDR3 DNA reads TGTGCCTGGAGCTATATTCAGGACAGGAACACCGGGGAGCTGTTTTTT. Its translation is CAWSYIQDRNTGELFF.

This chain links TRBV13 with TRBJ1-2, with TRBD1 matching over 11 bases. Per germline, CDR1 PRHDT and CDR2 FYEKMQ (reference sequence). The V gene end was trimmed by 5 bases and the J gene end by 3 bases; junction bases not matched to a gene: 5. The CDR3 runs to 15 residues. CDR3 in amino acids: CASSHKGQGDYGYTF. CDR3 nucleotides: TGTGCCAGCAGCCATAAGGGACAGGGGGACTATGGCTACACCTTC.

This chain joins TRBV2 and TRBJ2-3; D not certain. Germline V lookup: CDR1 SNHLY, CDR2 FYNNEI. V gave up 7 bases and J gave up 5 bases, with 16 bases separating them. The length of the CDR3 is 14 residues. DNA of the CDR3: TGTGCCAGCACCGGGCGGTCCCCCAAAGATACGCAGTATTTT. Its protein product is CASTGRSPKDTQYF.

This clone was seen more than once but under ten times. V gene TRBV7-9 combines with J gene TRBJ2-2; D could derive from TRBD1 or TRBD2 (5 bases each). Germline loops: CDR1 SEHNR, CDR2 FQNEAQ (reference sequence). This CDR3 has 13 amino acids. Trimming took 11 bases from V and 3 from J, leaving 13 bases between them. The CDR3 DNA is TGTGCCCCCGGGACGAGTCACACCGGGGAGCTGTTTTTT. This translates into CAPGTSHTGELFF.

The J gene is TRBJ2-3, the V gene TRBV10-3, with 10 bases fitting TRBD2. Trimming cost V 3 bases and J 1 base; bases outside gene matches: 4. This CDR3 region has 16 residues. Germline assignment: CDR1 ENHRY and CDR2 SYGVKD. CDR3: CAISDGLAVGTDTQYF. The CDR3 DNA sequence: TGTGCCATCAGTGATGGACTAGCGGTGGGCACAGATACGCAGTATTTT.

The chain links TRBV30 to TRBJ2-1, with D possibly being TRBD2 (6 bases). V lost 1 base and J 1 base, leaving 11 bases between the germline ends. CDR1 is GTSNPN, CDR2 SVGIG, per germline (reference sequence). The CDR3 is 15 residues long. The CDR3 DNA reads TGTGCCTGGAGTGCGTTAGCGGATTCCTACAATGAGCAGTTCTTC. Translating it yields CAWSALADSYNEQFF.

The chain combines TRBV6-5 with TRBJ2-7, with unresolved D. The CDR3 is 15 residues long. V lost 5 bases and J lost 0, with 14 bases in between. Germline V gene sequence: CDR1 MNHEY, CDR2 SVGAGI. CDR3 in DNA: TGTGCCAGCAGTCCAAACTGGAGCAGCTCCTACGAGCAGTACTTC. Translated: CASSPNWSSSYEQYF.

This chain joins TRBV5-5 and TRBJ2-1; 8 nucleotides align to TRBD1. The V gene's germline CDR1 is SGHKS and CDR2 YYEKEE (reference sequence). Trimming took 4 bases from V and 13 from J; bases not matched to a gene: 4. The CDR3 length is 11 residues. CDR3 nucleotides: TGTGCCAGCAGCATCCCAGGGGGCCAGTTCTTC. It yields the protein CASSIPGGQFF.

The gene calls are TRBV6-1 and TRBJ2-1; D unclear. The V gene's germline CDR1 is MNHNS and CDR2 SASEGT. The CDR3 is 12 residues long. V was cut by 5 bases and J by 0 bases, with 2 bases left in between. The CDR3 loop reads CASSPSYNEQFF. The CDR3 coding sequence is TGTGCCAGCAGTCCCTCCTACAATGAGCAGTTCTTC.

This clone was detected a few times. J is TRBJ2-5 and V is TRBV9, with a tentative D call TRBD2 (6 bases). This CDR3 spans 13 amino acids. The V gene's germline CDR1 is SGDLS and CDR2 YYNGEE. V lost 4 bases and J 10 bases, leaving 17 bases between the germline ends. The CDR3 is CASSRGDLTGQYF. Here the CDR3 DNA reads TGTGCCAGCAGCCGAGGGGACTTAACGGGCCAGTACTTC.

The chain links TRBV7-2 to TRBJ1-4, with unresolved D. The germline V and J ends were trimmed by 4 bases and 11 bases, with 11 bases remaining between them. Germline V lookup: CDR1 SGHTA, CDR2 FQGNSA. The length of the CDR3 is 12 residues. CDR3 nucleotides: TGTGCCAGCAGCTCGACGTACCTGAAACTGTTTTTT. Translating it yields CASSSTYLKLFF.

This chain uses TRBV14 with TRBJ1-4; possible D gene TRBD1, 5 bases. In germline, CDR1 is SGHDN, CDR2 FVKESK. The CDR3 has 16 amino acids. V shed 1 base and J shed 8 bases, with 17 bases lying between them. The CDR3 region is CASSQGVREVYEKLFF. In DNA, the CDR3 is TGTGCCAGCAGCCAAGGGGTCAGGGAAGTATACGAAAAACTGTTTTTT.

CDR3 loop: CASSPTVVRSYNEQFF. CDR3 coding DNA: TGCGCCAGCAGCCCAACAGTAGTCCGCTCCTACAATGAGCAGTTCTTC. The chain recombines TRBV5-1 with TRBJ2-1; D remains ambiguous. Trimming shortened V by 4 bases and J by 0 bases, and 14 bases separated the two germline ends. The CDR3 runs 16 residues. CDR1 and CDR2 from the germline V gene are SGHRS and YFSETQ.

The chain joins TRBV5-4 to TRBJ2-1, with D perhaps assigned TRBD1 or TRBD2 (5 bases each). CDR3 length equals 11 residues. Trimming stripped 10 bases from V and 0 bases from J, with 5 bases between. Looked up from germline, CDR1 is SGHNT and CDR2 is YYREEE (reference sequence). The CDR3 here is CAGGSYNEQFF. DNA for the CDR3: TGTGCCGGGGGCTCCTACAATGAGCAGTTCTTC.

The V gene is TRBV10-3, the J gene TRBJ1-1; possibly TRBD1 for D (6 bases). This CDR3 has 15 amino acids. Germline V CDR1 and CDR2: ENHRY, SYGVKD. The V and J ends lost 1 base and 2 bases respectively, with 11 bases between them. In nucleotides, the CDR3 is TGTGCCATCAGTGAGTTTACAGGGAGCAACACTGAAGCTTTCTTT. This encodes CAISEFTGSNTEAFF.

With regard to this clone: Other DNA sequences from this sample encode an identical CDR3 as well. CDR3 protein: CASSPTSGSTDTQYF. In DNA, the CDR3 is TGTGCCAGCAGCCCGACTAGCGGGAGCACAGATACGCAGTATTTT. The V call is TRBV28, the J call TRBJ2-3; 10 nucleotides agree with TRBD2. The CDR3 length is 15 residues. With V trimmed by 6 bases and J by 0 bases, 3 bases remained unmatched. CDR1 is MDHEN and CDR2 is SYDVKM in the germline V gene.

The chain uses TRBV9 and TRBJ1-2; D is possibly TRBD1 (6 bases). Deletions cut 4 bases from V and 1 base from J, with 17 bases between. The CDR3 has 16 residues. Germline assignment: CDR1 SGDLS and CDR2 YYNGEE. CDR3 coding DNA: TGTGCCAGCAGCTCTGCTCCCGGACAGATTAACTATGGCTACACCTTC. This codes for CASSSAPGQINYGYTF.

J is TRBJ2-1 and V is TRBV25-1, with 13 bases aligning to TRBD2. V shed 2 bases, J shed 4 bases, and the junction held 5 bases outside the gene matches. CDR3 length: 17 amino acids. Germline CDR1 is MGHDK and CDR2 is SYGVNS. The CDR3: CASSEGLAGVGYNEQFF. CDR3 DNA: TGTGCCAGCAGTGAAGGACTAGCGGGAGTGGGTTACAATGAGCAGTTCTTC.

The chain links TRBV5-8 to TRBJ1-1, with 9 bases aligning to TRBD1. The CDR3 spans 16 residues. Germline values: CDR1 SGHTS, CDR2 YDEGEE. V lost 3 bases, J lost 7 bases, and 13 bases stayed unmatched. CDR3 bases: TGTGCCAGCAGCTCCCACAGGGGGCCCAGGGTGGATGAAGCTTTCTTT. It encodes CASSSHRGPRVDEAFF.

CDR3 coding DNA: TGTGCCATCAGTGGGTTGTACAATATGACAGATACGCAGTATTTT. Its protein is CAISGLYNMTDTQYF. The chain carries TRBV10-3 and TRBJ2-3; no clear D gene. Trimming took 4 bases from V and 3 from J, leaving 14 bases between them. The V gene's germline CDR1 is ENHRY and CDR2 SYGVKD. CDR3 length: 15 residues.